The following is a T cell receptor (beta chain) sequence with its context. Vbeta (60) and Jbeta (13) primers were used in the PCR. Assay: immunoSEQ multiplex PCR; the TCRdb copy retains only in-frame clones and omits some. There are 100,000 to 150,000 clones in the sample; 70% to 80% occur only once, and 7.5% to 9.5% lies in the top ten. The data belong to a study of cytomegalovirus exposure and HLA in healthy donors. Trimming removed 4 bases from V and 0 bases from J, with 16 bases in between. Germline V lookup: CDR1 SGHRS, CDR2 YFSETQ. The length of the CDR3 is 16 residues. The origin of this receptor is a woman aged 45-65 years in good health and CMV-seropositive. The sample taken for sequencing was PBMCs. This chain joins TRBV5-1 and TRBJ1-1; D remains ambiguous. The CDR3 DNA follows: TGCGCCAGCAGCCCCGCAGTGGTGGTTCTGAACACTGAAGCTTTCTTT. Its translation: CASSPAVVVLNTEAFF.